The text below deals with one T cell receptor (beta chain). The sample holds many counts of this clonotype. There is no known antigen for this receptor. One base away there is no much larger clone; base qualities are not given. Preparation of the library involved RT-PCR. The data were produced on an Illumina MiSeq. Through fastp at Q25 and MiXCR, TCRdb rebuilt clones from the public reads, retaining in-frame beta chains. Every CDR3 protein is listed once, alongside the most common genes and DNA of its rows. The sample has approximately 720,000 distinct CDR3 sequences on record, approximately 14% of them singletons. 3.6% of the sample goes to the ten largest clones. This specimen belongs to a study listed by TCRdb under 2016. Including cysteine and phenylalanine, the CDR3 has 14 amino acids. Only CDR3 DNA remains: 42 bases, in frame from the first base. Trimming removed 4 bases from V and 8 bases from J; the gene matches leave 10 bases unexplained. From the germline V gene (reference sequence), CDR1 is MNHEY and CDR2 is SMNVEV.

The receptor was derived from a female donor in good health, serving as a healthy control. The sample was memory CD4+ T cells from blood. The chain uses TRBV27 and TRBJ1-2, and 7 bases in between align with TRBD1. The DNA reads TGTGCCAGCAGTTCCAATAGACAGGGTGGAGGCTACACCTTC. This translates into CASSSNRQGGGYTF.